This T cell receptor (beta chain) emerged from a study of T cells in Graves' hyperthyroidism and ophthalmopathy. This clonotype has a count of ten or more. The antigen is not known. RNA transcripts served as the template for amplifying TCR beta CDR3 regions. The HTBI primer set served for first-round RT-PCR of the TCR CDR3. TCRdb re-called the multiplex PCR reads through MiXCR, storing one row per CDR3 protein. Counted here are about 640,000 distinct CDR3 sequences, about 14% occurring once; the ten biggest clones make up around 13%. General study results and limits: The majority of expanded thyroid clonotypes above 0.001 also appeared in blood.

Individuals with ophthalmopathy presented a Clinical Activity Score of at least 3, a NOSPECS grade of at least 4 and a duration under 3 months. Patients were excluded because of uncontrolled infection, other autoimmune disease, pregnancy or lactation. PBMCs were derived from roughly 10 ml fresh peripheral blood. The CDR3 is 14 residues long. The V end was cut by 4 bases, the J end by 12 bases, with 19 bases between. The sample consisted of blood. This receptor was identified in a woman in her forties or fifties with Graves' ophthalmopathy. The V and J genes are TRBV12-3 or TRBV12-4 and TRBJ2-1; D uncertain. CDR3 loop: CASSSPEAQCVQFF. The CDR3 DNA reads TGTGCCAGCAGTTCCCCAGAGGCGCAATGTGTGCAGTTCTTC.